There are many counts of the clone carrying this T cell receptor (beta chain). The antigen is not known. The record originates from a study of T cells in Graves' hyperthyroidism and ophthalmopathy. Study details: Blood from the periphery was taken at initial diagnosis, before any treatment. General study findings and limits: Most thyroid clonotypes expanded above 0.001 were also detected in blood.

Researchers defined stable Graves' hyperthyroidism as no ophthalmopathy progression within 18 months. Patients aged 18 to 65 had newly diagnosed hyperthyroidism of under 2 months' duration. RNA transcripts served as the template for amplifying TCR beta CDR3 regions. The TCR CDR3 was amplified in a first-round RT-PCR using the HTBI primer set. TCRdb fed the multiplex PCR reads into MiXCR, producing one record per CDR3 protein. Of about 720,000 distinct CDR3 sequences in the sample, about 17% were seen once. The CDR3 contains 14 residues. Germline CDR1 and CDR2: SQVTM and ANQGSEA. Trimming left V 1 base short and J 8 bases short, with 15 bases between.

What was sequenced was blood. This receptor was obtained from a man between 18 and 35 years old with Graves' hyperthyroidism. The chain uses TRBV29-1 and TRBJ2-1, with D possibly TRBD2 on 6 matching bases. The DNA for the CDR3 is TGCAGCGTTGAAGCGCGATTAGCGGTCCATGAGCAGTTCTTC. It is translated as CSVEARLAVHEQFF.